The sequence of this T cell receptor beta chain was determined in a study of cytomegalovirus exposure and HLA in healthy donors. Regarding the study as a whole: Highly shared sequence variants in one cluster were likely a sequencing artifact. In a later analysis, across HLA loci, associated TCR counts were highest for DRB1, lowest for HLA-C. In a later analysis, more than 15,000 TCR beta sequences were associated with HLA alleles at 0.05 false discovery rate.

This PCR relied on a set of 60 Vbeta primers and 13 Jbeta primers. Per the authors' pipeline: In a later analysis, the count reached 80 million or so unique TCR beta chains, with about 10 million shared. The assay was immunoSEQ multiplex PCR, and TCRdb's table has in-frame clones only and misses some. The V and J calls and clone size come from that table; D and trimming were worked out from the DNA. The sample has some 200,000 clones; about two thirds are singletons. Germline-derived CDR1 and CDR2 are MNHNS and SASEGT. CDR3 size: 14 residues. Concerning this clone itself: The antigen is not known. One end of the junction varies from germline; a read error may be responsible.

This sequence was found in a man between 35 and 55 years old in good health and CMV-seropositive. The rearrangement uses TRBV6-1 and TRBJ1-2; D remains unclear. Sequencing used PBMCs. The CDR3 DNA follows: TGTGTCAGCAGTGATATCGACAAACACTATGGCTACACCTTC. This sequence encodes CVSSDIDKHYGYTF.